The 11 T cell receptor beta chains below all came from one sample that was sequenced in a study of sequential checkpoint blockade in melanoma. Method: immunoSEQ multiplex PCR; TCRdb's copy keeps in-frame clones and lacks some. The sample yields 9,000 to 15,000 clones, about 80% seen once. Treatment specified: randomized to nivolumab then ipilimumab (arm A) or the reverse (arm B). Here the sequenced sample was CD8+ T cells sorted from blood (inferred from file names), taken from a patient given nivolumab and ipilimumab in sequence. Every receptor here comes from a human donor with melanoma.

The rearrangement uses TRBV10-2 and TRBJ2-7; D ambiguous. V was trimmed by 0 bases and J by 7 bases, leaving 16 bases between them. The germline CDR1 and CDR2 sequences are WSHSY and SAAADI. This CDR3 is 15 amino acids long. In DNA, the CDR3 is TGCGCCAGCAGTGAGTCGAGTGGTGGTTCCTGGGAGCAGTACTTC. It yields the protein CASSESSGGSWEQYF.

About this clone: A junction end diverges from the germline sequence, so it may reflect a read error. The V and J genes are TRBV4-3 and TRBJ1-6; 9 bases align to TRBD1. This CDR3 is 14 amino acids long. The V gene's germline CDR1 is LGHNA and CDR2 YSLEER. The CDR3 is CASSPGTGISSLHF. The CDR3 DNA is TGCGCCAGCAGCCCCGGGACAGGGATTTCATCCCTCCACTTT.

The chain employs TRBV7-9 and TRBJ2-5, with 10 positions matching TRBD2. Germline loops: CDR1 SEHNR, CDR2 FQNEAQ (reference sequence). This CDR3 region has 14 residues. V dropped 2 bases and J dropped 5; count of bases not matched to a gene: 2. DNA of the CDR3: TGTGCCAGCAGCTTACTAGCGGGGGTTGAGACCCAGTACTTC. It codes for CASSLLAGVETQYF.

The chain combines TRBV28 with TRBJ1-4; 8 bases are a match to TRBD1. V gave up 2 bases and J gave up 3 bases; unmatched junction bases: 11. CDR1 and CDR2 (germline): MDHEN, SYDVKM. The length of the CDR3 is 18 residues. The CDR3: CASSLPRDRGESNEKLFF. The CDR3 DNA is TGTGCCAGCAGTTTACCGCGCGACAGGGGAGAGTCTAATGAAAAACTGTTTTTT.

The rearrangement uses TRBV6-4 and TRBJ2-7; 10 positions match TRBD1. V gave up 9 bases and J gave up 4 bases; unmatched junction bases: 6. The CDR3 has 13 amino acids. Looked up from germline, CDR1 is MRHNA and CDR2 is SNTAGT. CDR3: CARRDRGKYEQYF. The CDR3 nucleotides read TGTGCCAGAAGGGACAGGGGTAAGTACGAGCAGTACTTC.

The V gene is TRBV19, the J gene TRBJ2-2, with a tentative D call TRBD1 (6 bases). The CDR3 loop spans 16 amino acids. Looked up from germline, CDR1 is LNHDA and CDR2 is SQIVND (reference sequence). Trimming cost V 5 bases and J 4 bases, with 17 bases left between them. The CDR3 loop reads CASSLTGTTITGELFF. CDR3 DNA: TGTGCCAGTAGTCTAACCGGGACAACAATCACCGGGGAGCTGTTTTTT.

This clone was seen more than once but under ten times. This same CDR3 is encoded by further DNA sequences in the sample. The chain is built from TRBV9 and TRBJ2-1; D possibly corresponds to TRBD1 (5 bases). Germline V CDR1 and CDR2: SGDLS, YYNGEE. V gave up 0 bases and J gave up 4 bases, with 5 bases separating them. CDR3 size: 13 residues. The CDR3 sequence is CASSVGQYNEQFF. CDR3 sequence (DNA): TGTGCCAGCAGCGTAGGACAGTACAATGAGCAGTTCTTC.

The J gene is TRBJ2-7, the V gene TRBV6-1, with 9 positions matching TRBD1. V shed 3 bases and J 4 bases; nucleotides not matched to a gene: 4. CDR1 MNHNS and CDR2 SASEGT come from the germline V gene. CDR3 length equals 14 residues. The CDR3 reads CASSDTGGGYEQYF. Written as DNA, the CDR3 is TGTGCCAGCAGTGATACAGGGGGCGGTTACGAGCAGTACTTC.

The chain links TRBV7-8 to TRBJ2-1; the D is unclear. The germline gives CDR1 SGHVS, CDR2 FQNEAQ. Trimming took 1 base from V and 8 from J, leaving 18 bases between them. The CDR3 covers 16 residues. The CDR3 DNA reads TGTGCCAGCAGCTTAGAGTCCCACCCGTCACGCGATGAGCAGTTCTTC. Translated: CASSLESHPSRDEQFF.

The chain recombines TRBV7-2 with TRBJ2-5; perhaps TRBD1 as D (6 bases). V was cut by 5 bases and J by 4 bases, with 17 bases left in between. The CDR3 covers 15 residues. Germline lookup yields CDR1 SGHTA and CDR2 FQGNSA. The CDR3 is CASSNYGTWGETQYF. CDR3 coding DNA: TGTGCCAGCAGCAACTACGGGACATGGGGAGAGACCCAGTACTTC.

This clone was seen once. The chain has TRBV7-8 and TRBJ1-2, with D hard to call. Trimming left V 2 bases short and J 0 bases short, with 4 bases between. The germline V gene has CDR1 SGHVS and CDR2 FQNEAQ. CDR3 length: 13 amino acids. As DNA, the CDR3 is TGTGCCAGCAGCTTACAGGCTAACTATGGCTACACCTTC. It specifies CASSLQANYGYTF.